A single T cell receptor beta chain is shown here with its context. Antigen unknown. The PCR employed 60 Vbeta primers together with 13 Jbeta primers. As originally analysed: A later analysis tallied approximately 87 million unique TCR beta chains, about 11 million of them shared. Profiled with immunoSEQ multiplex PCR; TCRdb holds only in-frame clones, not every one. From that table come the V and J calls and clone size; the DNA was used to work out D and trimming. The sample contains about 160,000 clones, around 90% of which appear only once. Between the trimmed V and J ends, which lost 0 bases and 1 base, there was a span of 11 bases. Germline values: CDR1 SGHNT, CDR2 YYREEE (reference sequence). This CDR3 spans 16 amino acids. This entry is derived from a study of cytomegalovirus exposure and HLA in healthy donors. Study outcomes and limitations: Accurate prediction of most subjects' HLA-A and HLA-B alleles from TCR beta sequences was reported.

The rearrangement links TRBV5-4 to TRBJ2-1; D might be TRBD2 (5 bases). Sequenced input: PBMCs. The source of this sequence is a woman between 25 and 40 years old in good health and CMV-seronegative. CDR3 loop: CASSLGRVGSYNEQFF. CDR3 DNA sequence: TGTGCCAGCAGCTTGGGGCGGGTAGGGTCCTACAATGAGCAGTTCTTC.